These 31 T cell receptor beta chains were sequenced from one sample in a study of Tregs in tolerant kidney transplant recipients (dated by TCRdb to about 2019). Per the publication, the time point label means: blood sample drawn before combined kidney and bone marrow transplant. The protocol used for the library was the immunoSEQ multiplex PCR assay. TCRdb obtained this table from immuneACCESS and retained in-frame rearrangements with V and J assigned. These tables miss some clones; where compared with another copy, unresolved V genes account for less than half of the shortfall, and the remainder is unexplained. This sample's table has entries for fewer than 40,000 clones. The top ten clones comprise approximately 7.3% of the sample. The sequencing used CD8+ T cells from blood, collected before the transplant. These receptors all stem from a human donor who received a combined kidney and bone marrow transplant.

On this clone: Coverage ceases 3 residues before the CDR3 finishes, and the germline J gene fills in the end. The V gene is TRBV7-2, the J gene TRBJ2-5; no reliable D call. CDR1 and CDR2 (germline): SGHTA, FQGNSA. This CDR3 region has 14 residues. Trimming stripped 1 base from V and 2 bases from J, with 8 bases between. CDR3 DNA, as far as it was read: TGTGCCAGCAGCTTAGAAGTCAGGCAAGAGACC. Translation: CASSLEVRQET. The CDR3 reads in full as CASSLEVRQETQYF. Full variable domain (outside the CDR3, taken from reference TRBV7-2 and TRBJ2-5): GAGVSQSPSNKVTEKGKDVELRCDPISGHTALYWYRQSLGQGLEFLIYFQGNSAPDKSGLPSDRFSAERTGGSVSTLTIQRTQQEDSAVYLCASSLEVRQETQYFGPGTRLLVL.

About this clone: Read sequence stops 3 residues before the CDR3 end, and the germline J gene provides the missing end. This chain uses TRBV2 with TRBJ2-7; D might be TRBD1 (5 bases). CDR1 and CDR2 (germline): SNHLY, FYNNEI. V lost 7 bases and J lost 5, with 24 bases in between. The length of the CDR3 is 16 residues. The CDR3 DNA, read in part, is TGTGCCAGCACCCCACCTCCAGGAACAGGTCCCCACGAG. Protein product: CASTPPPGTGPHE. The complete CDR3 protein is CASTPPPGTGPHEQYF.

With respect to this clone: The read halts 3 residues ahead of the CDR3 end, with the missing end drawn from the germline J gene. The chain couples TRBV5-4 to TRBJ2-4; D gene unclear. V dropped 0 bases and J dropped 6 bases, with 10 bases sitting between them. Germline V gene lookup returns CDR1 SGHNT and CDR2 YYREEE (reference sequence). The CDR3 spans 14 residues. Incomplete CDR3 DNA: TGTGCCAGCAGCTTGGAGGGCGCAGGAAACATT. Translating gives CASSLEGAGNI. The CDR3 in its entirety is CASSLEGAGNIQYF. Drawing the rest from reference TRBV5-4 and TRBJ2-4, the complete variable domain is ETGVTQSPTHLIKTRGQQVTLRCSSQSGHNTVSWYQQALGQGPQFIFQYYREEENGRGNFPPRFSGLQFPNYSSELNVNALELDDSALYLCASSLEGAGNIQYFGAGTRLSVL.

A word on this clone: The CDR3 extends 3 residues past the end of the read, so its final part is completed from the germline J gene. This chain connects TRBV19 to TRBJ1-5; maybe TRBD1 (6 bases). In germline, CDR1 is LNHDA, CDR2 SQIVND (reference sequence). The CDR3 extends over 15 amino acids. V was cut by 3 bases and J by 6 bases, with 15 bases left in between. The sequenced part of the CDR3 DNA is TGTGCCAGTAGTATCGACGGTACAGGGAGTCAGCCC. Translating it yields CASSIDGTGSQP. The CDR3, in full, reads CASSIDGTGSQPQHF. The full variable domain, rest sourced from reference TRBV19 and TRBJ1-5, is DGGITQSPKYLFRKEGQNVTLSCEQNLNHDAMYWYRQDPGQGLRLIYYSQIVNDFQKGDIAEGYSVSREKKESFPLTVTSAQKNPTAFYLCASSIDGTGSQPQHFGDGTRLSIL.

Regarding this clone: The missing CDR3 end, 3 residues past where the read stops, is filled in from the germline J gene. The chain joins TRBV6-2 or TRBV6-3 to TRBJ2-1; 7 bases are shared with TRBD1. Looked up from germline, CDR1 is MNHEY and CDR2 is SVGEGT. The trim removed 4 bases at V and 7 bases at J, leaving 7 bases unmatched. The CDR3 consists of 14 residues. The CDR3 reads CASSSWTGGNEQFF. CDR3 DNA, as far as it was read: TGTGCCAGCAGTTCATGGACAGGAGGAAATGAG.

With respect to this clone: The read terminates 3 residues ahead of where the CDR3 ends, so the germline J gene completes it. This chain uses TRBV2 with TRBJ1-3; 7 bases map to TRBD1. V trimming: 6 bases; J trimming: 4 bases; junction bases outside the gene matches: 15. Per germline, CDR1 SNHLY and CDR2 FYNNEI. The CDR3 runs 17 residues. The CDR3 spells CASRNHRQGFVGNTIYF. Incomplete CDR3 DNA: TGTGCCAGCAGGAACCACCGACAGGGTTTTGTGGGAAACACC.

Comment on this clone: The CDR3 end is not reached by the read, which stops 3 residues before it; the germline J gene fills it in. V gene TRBV29-1 combines with J gene TRBJ2-2; D is perhaps TRBD1 (7 bases). V lost 3 bases and J 5 bases, leaving 10 bases between the germline ends. This CDR3 is 13 amino acids long. Germline values: CDR1 SQVTM, CDR2 ANQGSEA. The covered CDR3 bases are TGCAGCGTTGACAGGGGGGATACCGGGGAG. It yields the protein CSVDRGDTGE. In full, the CDR3 reads CSVDRGDTGELFF.

Details on this clone: The read falls 3 residues short of the CDR3 end, and the missing part is taken from the germline J gene. The chain combines TRBV5-1 with TRBJ1-6; 9 positions match TRBD1. With 3 bases clipped from V and 8 bases from J, the junction kept 6 bases outside the gene matches. This CDR3 has 15 residues. Per the germline V gene, CDR1 is SGHRS and CDR2 is YFSETQ. CDR3 sequence: CASSWGQGGDSPLHF. CDR3 DNA (partial): TGCGCCAGCAGCTGGGGACAGGGAGGTGATTCACCC.

As concerns this clone: The sequence runs out 3 residues before the end of the CDR3; the remainder is reconstructed from the germline J gene. This sequence joins TRBV7-9 and TRBJ1-2; weak D call: TRBD1 (6 bases). Germline CDR1 reads SEHNR; CDR2 reads FQNEAQ (reference sequence). This CDR3 is built from 14 residues. Trimming removed 5 bases from V and 6 bases from J, with 16 bases in between. CDR3 in amino acids: CASSPPDRTNGYTF. The sequenced CDR3 bases are TGTGCCAGCAGCCCACCCGACAGGACGAATGGC.

A word on this clone: Sequencing ends 3 residues short of the CDR3 end; the germline J gene provides the rest. V usage is TRBV30 and J usage is TRBJ2-2, with D tentatively TRBD1 (6 bases). Germline V gene data show CDR1 as GTSNPN and CDR2 as SVGIG (reference sequence). CDR3 length: 16 residues. Trimming shortened V by 0 bases and J by 0 bases, and 11 bases separated the two germline ends. Partial CDR3 DNA: TGTGCCTGGAGTGTTTTGGGACACTCGAACACCGGGGAG. Its translation is CAWSVLGHSNTGE. The whole CDR3 reads CAWSVLGHSNTGELFF.

A word on this clone: Sequencing ends 3 residues short of the CDR3 end; the germline J gene provides the rest. This chain connects TRBV19 to TRBJ2-1; 11 nucleotides align to TRBD2. The CDR3 spans 15 residues. V shed 7 bases and J 3 bases; nucleotides not matched to a gene: 5. The germline gives CDR1 LNHDA, CDR2 SQIVND (reference sequence). CDR3 bases read: TGTGCCAGTATCTCCGGGACTAGCGGCTACAATGAG. This sequence encodes CASISGTSGYNE. The whole CDR3 reads CASISGTSGYNEQFF.

About this clone itself: The CDR3 goes on 3 residues after the read ends, and that part is filled in from the germline J gene. The chain joins TRBV2 to TRBJ2-1, with TRBD1 as a possible D gene (6 bases). The CDR3 totals 15 residues. V lost 2 bases and J lost 2, with 10 bases in between. CDR1 SNHLY and CDR2 FYNNEI come from the germline V gene. Incomplete CDR3 DNA: TGTGCCAGCAGTGAACAGGGGCCAACCTACAATGAG. It yields the protein CASSEQGPTYNE. The full CDR3 protein is CASSEQGPTYNEQFF.

About this clone: With the read ending 3 residues before the CDR3 end, the germline J gene is used to fill in that end. The J gene is TRBJ1-2, the V gene TRBV5-6, with 9 bases that match TRBD1. Germline-derived CDR1 and CDR2 are SGHDT and YYEEEE. V shed 4 bases, J shed 4 bases, and the junction held 8 bases outside the gene matches. The CDR3 length is 15 residues. The sequenced part of the CDR3 DNA is TGTGCCAGCAGCGGGGGGGACAGGGACATCTATGGC. Its translation is CASSGGDRDIYG. The complete CDR3 protein is CASSGGDRDIYGYTF.

In the case of this clone: The read gets to within 3 residues of the CDR3 end, and the germline J gene fills in the rest. The chain couples TRBV6-2 or TRBV6-3 to TRBJ2-2; 12 nucleotides line up with TRBD2. Per the germline V gene, CDR1 is MNHEY and CDR2 is SVGEGT. The CDR3 is 17 amino acids. V lost 6 bases to trimming and J lost 2 bases; unmatched junction nucleotides: 7. The CDR3 region is CASSVTSGGLNTGELFF. The DNA read from the CDR3 is TGTGCCAGCAGCGTTACTAGCGGGGGGCTCAACACCGGGGAG.

To note about this clone: The CDR3 is cut off 3 residues early in the read; its end comes from the germline J gene. The chain couples TRBV7-6 to TRBJ2-7; D is undetermined. Trimming pared 1 base from V and 1 base from J, leaving 8 bases between. This CDR3 is built from 14 residues. Germline V lookup: CDR1 SGHVS, CDR2 FNYEAQ. CDR3 sequence reads: CASSLGPDSYEQYF. CDR3 DNA, as far as it was read: TGTGCCAGCAGCTTAGGGCCAGATTCCTACGAG.

A remark on this clone: With the read ending 3 residues before the CDR3 end, the germline J gene is used to fill in that end. J is TRBJ2-2 and V is TRBV5-1; TRBD1 is a possible D gene (6 bases). The CDR3 is 15 amino acids. With 0 bases removed from V and 5 bases from J, the gap between germline ends came to 11 bases. Looked up from germline, CDR1 is SGHRS and CDR2 is YFSETQ. Incomplete CDR3 DNA: TGCGCCAGCAGCTTGGCCCAGGGGAGAACCGGGGAG. Translating gives CASSLAQGRTGE. The entire CDR3 sequence reads CASSLAQGRTGELFF.

Note on this clone: Read coverage stops 3 residues before the CDR3 terminus; the germline J gene supplies the remainder. V gene TRBV7-8 combines with J gene TRBJ2-1; TRBD2 might be the D (6 bases). V dropped 5 bases and J dropped 3 bases, with 8 bases sitting between them. CDR1 is SGHVS, CDR2 FQNEAQ, per germline. The CDR3 has 13 residues. CDR3 bases read: TGTGCCAGCAGCAACGGGGGCTACAATGAG. This codes for CASSNGGYNE. The whole CDR3 sequence is CASSNGGYNEQFF.

As regards this clone: The read ends 3 residues before the CDR3 terminus; that terminus is restored from the germline J gene. V usage is TRBV2 and J usage is TRBJ2-3; TRBD1 is a possible D gene (5 bases). The germline CDR1 and CDR2 sequences are SNHLY and FYNNEI. The CDR3 runs to 15 residues. V shed 6 bases and J shed 6 bases, with 19 bases lying between them. The CDR3 sequence: CASRSRNPKGDTQYF. Incomplete CDR3 DNA: TGTGCCAGCAGATCCCGGAACCCTAAGGGGGATACG.

On this clone: The missing CDR3 end, 3 residues past where the read stops, is filled in from the germline J gene. The V call is TRBV2, the J call TRBJ2-5; 13 bases fit TRBD2. V gave up 7 bases and J gave up 5 bases; unmatched junction bases: 7. This CDR3 has 15 residues. Per the germline V gene, CDR1 is SNHLY and CDR2 is FYNNEI. The CDR3 DNA, read in part, is TGTGCCAGCATCCCGACTAGCGGGGGGCTGGAGACC. The encoded protein is CASIPTSGGLET. The whole CDR3 region reads CASIPTSGGLETQYF.

Of note for this clone: The read ends 3 residues shy of where the CDR3 ends; the end is completed using the germline J gene. V is TRBV6-2 or TRBV6-3 and J is TRBJ2-1, with D unresolved. The length of the CDR3 is 13 residues. CDR1 is MNHEY and CDR2 is SVGEGT in the germline V gene. Trimming pared 1 base from V and 8 bases from J, leaving 9 bases between. CDR3 protein: CASSYFQADEQFF. CDR3 DNA (partial): TGTGCCAGCAGTTACTTCCAGGCCGATGAG.

Turning to this clone: From the germline J gene comes the end of the CDR3, since the read stops 3 residues before it. This chain connects TRBV5-6 to TRBJ2-7; 10 bases line up with TRBD1. The CDR3 length is 15 residues. CDR1 SGHDT and CDR2 YYEEEE come from the germline V gene. With V trimmed by 4 bases and J by 2 bases, 6 bases remained unmatched. CDR3 DNA, as far as it was read: TGTGCCAGCAGCGGGGGTGGACAGGGGGCCTACGAG. Translation gives CASSGGGQGAYE. The full CDR3 protein is CASSGGGQGAYEQYF.

In the case of this clone: Sequencing ends 3 residues short of the CDR3 end; the germline J gene provides the rest. The chain combines TRBV7-9 with TRBJ1-2, with no clear D. Germline V gene data show CDR1 as SEHNR and CDR2 as FQNEAQ (reference sequence). This CDR3 is 10 amino acids long. CDR3 DNA, as far as it was read: TGTGCCAGCAGCCCAGCGGGC. Translation: CASSPAG. The whole CDR3 sequence reads CASSPAGYTF.

As to this clone: The read falls 3 residues short of the CDR3 end, and the missing part is taken from the germline J gene. The chain employs TRBV2 and TRBJ2-7, with 7 bases that match TRBD2. The CDR3 contains 13 residues. In germline, CDR1 is SNHLY, CDR2 FYNNEI. The J segment lost 3 bases and the V segment lost 6 bases, leaving 5 bases of the junction unmatched. The CDR3 DNA, read in part, is TGTGCCAGCAGGGGAGGGGAAGGCTACGAG. This encodes CASRGGEGYE. The whole CDR3 sequence is CASRGGEGYEQYF.

Notes on this clone: The sequence runs out 3 residues before the end of the CDR3; the remainder is reconstructed from the germline J gene. This sample also contains other DNA sequences that code for the same CDR3. V gene TRBV19 combines with J gene TRBJ2-4, with D perhaps matching TRBD1 (6 bases). From germline, CDR1 is LNHDA and CDR2 SQIVND (reference sequence). The CDR3 spans 14 residues. With 6 bases removed from V and 5 bases from J, the gap between germline ends came to 14 bases. Partial CDR3 DNA: TGTGCCAGTAGAGCCCGGGACAATGAAAACATT. Translated: CASRARDNENI. The CDR3 reads in full as CASRARDNENIQYF.

The CDR3 bases that were read are TGCAGCGTTGAAGAACAGGGGACCAATGAG. This translates into CSVEEQGTNE. The CDR3, in full, reads CSVEEQGTNEQFF. The genes are TRBV29-1 and TRBJ2-1; the match to TRBD1 covers 7 bases. Sequencing ends 3 residues short of the CDR3 end; the germline J gene provides the rest. Germline V gives CDR1 SQVTM, CDR2 ANQGSEA. The J segment lost 6 bases and the V segment lost 0 bases, leaving 2 bases of the junction unmatched. The CDR3 has 13 amino acids.

In the case of this clone: The read ends 3 residues shy of where the CDR3 ends; the end is completed using the germline J gene. The chain combines TRBV5-1 with TRBJ1-1, with 7 bases aligning to TRBD1. Germline V CDR1 and CDR2: SGHRS, YFSETQ. This CDR3 has 13 residues. The ends lost 2 bases at V and 4 bases at J; junction bases unmatched: 2. The DNA read from the CDR3 is TGCGCCAGCAGCTTTCCAGGGGGCACTGAA. Translating gives CASSFPGGTE. The complete CDR3 sequence is CASSFPGGTEAFF. The full variable domain, in which reference TRBV5-1 and TRBJ1-1 provide the parts outside the CDR3, is KAGVTQTPRYLIKTRGQQVTLSCSPISGHRSVSWYQQTPGQGLQFLFEYFSETQRNKGNFPGRFSGRQFSNSRSEMNVSTLELGDSALYLCASSFPGGTEAFFGQGTRLTVV.

Notes on this clone: The DNA ends 3 residues before the CDR3 does, and the rest of the CDR3 is filled in from the germline J gene. The J gene is TRBJ2-7, the V gene TRBV6-2 or TRBV6-3, with 8 bases matching TRBD2. Losses at the gene ends were 8 bases for V and 2 bases for J; bases not matched to a gene: 2. The germline gives CDR1 MNHEY, CDR2 SVGEGT. CDR3 length equals 12 residues. The covered CDR3 bases are TGTGCCAGCTCGGGGGGGGCCTACGAG. Its protein product is CASSGGAYE. The full CDR3 reads CASSGGAYEQYF.

Of note for this clone: The sequenced fragment ends 3 residues before the CDR3 boundary, so the rest is inferred from the germline J gene. The J gene is TRBJ1-5, the V gene TRBV19; TRBD1 agrees at 9 bases. From germline, CDR1 is LNHDA and CDR2 SQIVND (reference sequence). The CDR3 covers 14 residues. V was pared by 5 bases and J by 5 bases, with 4 bases of the junction left unmatched. The CDR3 reads CASSPQGAYQPQHF. CDR3 DNA (partial): TGTGCCAGTAGTCCACAGGGGGCCTATCAGCCC.

To note about this clone: The observed sequence ends 3 residues before the CDR3 terminus, with the missing tail filled in from the germline J gene. This chain links TRBV7-2 with TRBJ2-3; no reliable D call. Per the germline V gene, CDR1 is SGHTA and CDR2 is FQGNSA. CDR3 length equals 13 residues. V lost 3 bases, J lost 2 bases, and 6 bases lay in between. Partial CDR3 DNA: TGTGCCAGCAGCTTGGCCCTCACAGATACG. As protein: CASSLALTDT. The CDR3 reads in full as CASSLALTDTQYF.

Concerning this clone: The DNA ends 3 residues before the CDR3 does, and the rest of the CDR3 is filled in from the germline J gene. This chain joins TRBV29-1 and TRBJ2-5, with 9 bases lining up with TRBD1. This CDR3 is built from 16 residues. Germline V gene sequence: CDR1 SQVTM, CDR2 ANQGSEA. Trimming at V came to 4 bases and at J to 3 bases, leaving 12 bases not matched to a gene. The sequenced CDR3 bases are TGCAGCGTTGTCCGGGACAGGGTGGGGGGTGAAGAGACC. Translated: CSVVRDRVGGEET. The CDR3 as a whole reads CSVVRDRVGGEETQYF.

The sequenced CDR3 bases are TGTGCCAGTAGTATCGGCGGTGAA. Translating gives CASSIGGE. The CDR3 in its entirety is CASSIGGEAFF. This chain connects TRBV19 to TRBJ1-1; D not certain. Read coverage stops 3 residues before the CDR3 terminus; the germline J gene supplies the remainder. CDR1 is LNHDA, CDR2 SQIVND, per germline (reference sequence). V was trimmed by 3 bases and J by 7 bases, leaving 6 bases between them. The CDR3 spans 11 residues.